This T cell receptor beta chain emerged from a study of T cells after yellow fever vaccination. TCRdb used MiXCR to reprocess the 5' RACE reads, holding one entry per CDR3 protein. Among 100,000 to 150,000 distinct CDR3 sequences, approximately 8.4% were seen once, and the ten largest hold roughly 40%. From germline, CDR1 is MGHRA and CDR2 YSYEKL. This CDR3 is built from 15 residues. The germline V and J ends were trimmed by 1 base and 0 bases, with 7 bases remaining between them. The table lists this clonotype with a few counts. The rearrangement uses TRBV4-1 and TRBJ1-3; D is ambiguous. This TCR came from a man in his late teens or twenties who received the YFV17D yellow fever vaccine. The sample in question was CD8+ T cells sorted from PBMCs, obtained on the day of the yellow fever booster vaccination. For the CDR3, the DNA is TGCGCCAGCAGCCAAGTGGGTGGCTCTGGAAACACCATATATTTT. It specifies CASSQVGGSGNTIYF.